This T cell receptor (beta chain) was sequenced during a study of blood T cell repertoires in COVID-19. Study context: In each case, the material was cDNA or gDNA derived from T cells, B-cell-depleted T cells, or PBMCs.

Using immunoSEQ multiplex PCR, the repertoire was profiled, and TCRdb retains in-frame clones only, with some absent. The sample shows under 250,000 clones, 86% of them seen only once. V was pared by 3 bases and J by 3 bases, with 15 bases between. Germline CDR1 SGDLS, CDR2 YYNGEE. The CDR3 length is 16 residues. The chain uses TRBV9 and TRBJ1-4, with unresolved D. This TCR derives from a man at least 80 years old with acute or convalescent COVID-19. The sequenced material came from peripheral blood. The CDR3 region is CASSAQPAVSNEKLFF. CDR3 DNA: TGTGCCAGCAGCGCCCAACCCGCGGTATCTAATGAAAAACTGTTTTTT.